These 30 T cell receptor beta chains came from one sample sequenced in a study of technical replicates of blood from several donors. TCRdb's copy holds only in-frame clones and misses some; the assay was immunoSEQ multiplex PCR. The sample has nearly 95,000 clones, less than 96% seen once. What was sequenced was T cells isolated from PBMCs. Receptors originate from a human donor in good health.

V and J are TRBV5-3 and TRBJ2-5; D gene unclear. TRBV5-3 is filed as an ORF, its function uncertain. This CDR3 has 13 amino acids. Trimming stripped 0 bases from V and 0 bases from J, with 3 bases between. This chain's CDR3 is CARSLDNQETQYF. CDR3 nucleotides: TGTGCCAGAAGCTTGGACAACCAAGAGACCCAGTACTTC.

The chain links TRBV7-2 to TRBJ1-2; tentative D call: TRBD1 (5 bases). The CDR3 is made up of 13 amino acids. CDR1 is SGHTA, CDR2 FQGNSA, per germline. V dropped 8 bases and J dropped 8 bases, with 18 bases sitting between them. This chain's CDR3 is CASCFIGVAGYTF. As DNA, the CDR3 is TGTGCCAGCTGTTTCATAGGGGTTGCGGGCTACACCTTC. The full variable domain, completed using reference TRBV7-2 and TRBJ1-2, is GAGVSQSPSNKVTEKGKDVELRCDPISGHTALYWYRQSLGQGLEFLIYFQGNSAPDKSGLPSDRFSAERTGGSVSTLTIQRTQQEDSAVYLCASCFIGVAGYTFGSGTRLTVV.

CDR3 amino acids: CASSLALGGYEQYF. The CDR3 nucleotides are TGTGCCAGCAGCTTAGCGCTGGGGGGGTATGAGCAGTACTTC. The gene calls are TRBV7-6 and TRBJ2-7; TRBD2 aligns across 7 bases. V gave up 0 bases and J gave up 7 bases; unmatched junction bases: 6. There are 14 residues in the CDR3. Germline V gives CDR1 SGHVS, CDR2 FNYEAQ.

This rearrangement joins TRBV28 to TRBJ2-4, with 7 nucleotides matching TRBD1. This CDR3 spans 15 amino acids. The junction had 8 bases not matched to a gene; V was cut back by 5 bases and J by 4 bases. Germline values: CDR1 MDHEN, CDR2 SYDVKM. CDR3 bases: TGTGCCAGCAGTACCCCAGGGACAGCTAAAAACATTCAGTACTTC. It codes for CASSTPGTAKNIQYF. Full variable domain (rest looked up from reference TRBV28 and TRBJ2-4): DVKVTQSSRYLVKRTGEKVFLECVQDMDHENMFWYRQDPGLGLRLIYFSYDVKMKEKGDIPEGYSVSREKKERFSLILESASTNQTSMYLCASSTPGTAKNIQYFGAGTRLSVL.

CDR3 sequence reads: CASSLSGQGITGELFF. The CDR3 nucleotides read TGTGCCAGCAGTTTATCGGGACAGGGAATCACCGGGGAGCTGTTTTTT. The rearrangement joins TRBV27 to TRBJ2-2; 9 bases are a match to TRBD1. This CDR3 is built from 16 residues. CDR1 is MNHEY and CDR2 is SMNVEV in the germline V gene (reference sequence). The J segment lost 4 bases and the V segment lost 0 bases, leaving 3 bases of the junction unmatched.

CDR3 coding DNA: TGTGCCAGCAGCCAAGACAGGGTCTTCGGCTACACCTTC. Protein product: CASSQDRVFGYTF. The chain has TRBV4-2 and TRBJ1-2, with D maybe TRBD1 (5 bases). The CDR3 runs to 13 residues. Germline CDR1 LGHNA, CDR2 YNFKEQ. Trimming stripped 0 bases from V and 8 bases from J, with 10 bases between.

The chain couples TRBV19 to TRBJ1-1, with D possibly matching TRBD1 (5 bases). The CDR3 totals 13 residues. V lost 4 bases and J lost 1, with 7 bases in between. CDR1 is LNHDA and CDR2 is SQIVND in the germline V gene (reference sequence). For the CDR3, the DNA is TGTGCCAGTAGTAACGGGGGGAACACTGAAGCTTTCTTT. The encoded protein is CASSNGGNTEAFF.

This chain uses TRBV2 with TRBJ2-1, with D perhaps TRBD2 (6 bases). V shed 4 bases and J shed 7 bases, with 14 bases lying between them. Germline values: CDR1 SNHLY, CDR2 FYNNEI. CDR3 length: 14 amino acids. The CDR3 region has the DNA TGTGCCAGCAGTGTGTTCGGGAGAGGGAATGAGCAGTTCTTC. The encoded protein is CASSVFGRGNEQFF.

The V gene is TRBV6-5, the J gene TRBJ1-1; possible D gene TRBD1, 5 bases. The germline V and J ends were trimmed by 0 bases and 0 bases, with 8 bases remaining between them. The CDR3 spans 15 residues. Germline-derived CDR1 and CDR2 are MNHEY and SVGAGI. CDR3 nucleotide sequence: TGTGCCAGCAGTTACTCTACAGGAATGAACACTGAAGCTTTCTTT. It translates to CASSYSTGMNTEAFF.

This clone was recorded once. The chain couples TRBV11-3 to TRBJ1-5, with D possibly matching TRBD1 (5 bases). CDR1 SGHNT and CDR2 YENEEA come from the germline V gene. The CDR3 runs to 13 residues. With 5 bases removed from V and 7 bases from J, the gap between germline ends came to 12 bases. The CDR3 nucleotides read TGTGCCAGCAGCCCATCGGGGGAGCAGCCCCAGCATTTT. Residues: CASSPSGEQPQHF.

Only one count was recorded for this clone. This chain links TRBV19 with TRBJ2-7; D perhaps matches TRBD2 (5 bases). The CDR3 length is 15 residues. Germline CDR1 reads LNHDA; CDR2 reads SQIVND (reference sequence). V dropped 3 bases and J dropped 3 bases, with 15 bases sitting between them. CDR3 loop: CASSMAPGINYEQYF. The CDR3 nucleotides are TGTGCCAGTAGTATGGCCCCGGGGATAAACTACGAGCAGTACTTC.

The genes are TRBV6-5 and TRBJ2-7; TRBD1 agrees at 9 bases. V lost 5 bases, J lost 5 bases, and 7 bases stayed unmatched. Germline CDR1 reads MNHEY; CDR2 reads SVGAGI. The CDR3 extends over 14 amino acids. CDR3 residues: CASSRQGEIDEQYF. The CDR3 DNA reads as TGTGCCAGCAGTCGACAGGGGGAGATCGACGAGCAGTACTTC.

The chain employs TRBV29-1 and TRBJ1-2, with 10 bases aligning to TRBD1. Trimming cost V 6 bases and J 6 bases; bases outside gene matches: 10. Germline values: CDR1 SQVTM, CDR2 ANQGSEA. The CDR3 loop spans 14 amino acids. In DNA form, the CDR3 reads TGCAGCGTGTGGGACAGGGGTAAGGAACATGGCTACACCTTC. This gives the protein CSVWDRGKEHGYTF.

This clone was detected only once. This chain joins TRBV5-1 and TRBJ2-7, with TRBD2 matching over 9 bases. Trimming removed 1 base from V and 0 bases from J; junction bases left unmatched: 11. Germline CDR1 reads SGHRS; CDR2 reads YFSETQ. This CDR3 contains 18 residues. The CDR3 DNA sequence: TGCGCCAGCAGCTTGCAGACTAGCGGAGTGCCCCACTCCTACGAGCAGTACTTC. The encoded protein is CASSLQTSGVPHSYEQYF.

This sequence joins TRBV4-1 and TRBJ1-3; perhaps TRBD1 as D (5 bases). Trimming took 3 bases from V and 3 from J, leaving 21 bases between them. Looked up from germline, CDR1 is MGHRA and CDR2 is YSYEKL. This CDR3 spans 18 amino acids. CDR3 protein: CASSHGRFGGERGNTIYF. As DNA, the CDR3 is TGCGCCAGCAGCCATGGGCGATTCGGAGGGGAACGTGGAAACACCATATATTTT.

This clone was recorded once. The CDR3 loop reads CASSFAPNQAEQYF. The CDR3 bases are TGCGCCAGCAGTTTCGCGCCCAACCAGGCCGAGCAGTACTTC. The chain couples TRBV4-1 to TRBJ2-7; D gene unclear. There are 14 residues in the CDR3. Germline V CDR1 and CDR2: MGHRA, YSYEKL. V lost 6 bases and J lost 6, with 18 bases in between.

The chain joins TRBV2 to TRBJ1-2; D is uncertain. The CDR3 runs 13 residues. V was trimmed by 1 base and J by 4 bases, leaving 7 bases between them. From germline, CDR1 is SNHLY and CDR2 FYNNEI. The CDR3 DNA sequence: TGTGCCAGCAGTGAAGAGGCGGCCTATGGCTACACCTTC. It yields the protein CASSEEAAYGYTF.

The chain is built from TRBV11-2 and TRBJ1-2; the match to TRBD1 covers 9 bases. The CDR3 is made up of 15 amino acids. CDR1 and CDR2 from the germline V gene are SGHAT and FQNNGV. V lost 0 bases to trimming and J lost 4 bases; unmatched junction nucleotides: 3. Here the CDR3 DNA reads TGTGCCAGCAGCTTAGACGGGGACAGGGCCTATGGCTACACCTTC. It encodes CASSLDGDRAYGYTF.

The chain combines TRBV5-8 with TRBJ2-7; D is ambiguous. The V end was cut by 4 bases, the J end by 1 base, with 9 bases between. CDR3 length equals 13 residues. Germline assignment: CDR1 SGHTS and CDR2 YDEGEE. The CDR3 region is CASSRGGSYEQYF. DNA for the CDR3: TGTGCCAGCAGCCGCGGTGGGTCCTACGAGCAGTACTTC.

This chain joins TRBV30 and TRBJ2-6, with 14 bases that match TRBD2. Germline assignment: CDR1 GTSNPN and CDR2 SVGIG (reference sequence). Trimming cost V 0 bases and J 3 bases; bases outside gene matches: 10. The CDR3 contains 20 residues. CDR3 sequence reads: CAWSVIGTSGSRVGANVLTF. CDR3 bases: TGTGCCTGGAGTGTCATCGGGACTAGCGGGAGTAGGGTTGGGGCCAACGTCCTGACTTTC.

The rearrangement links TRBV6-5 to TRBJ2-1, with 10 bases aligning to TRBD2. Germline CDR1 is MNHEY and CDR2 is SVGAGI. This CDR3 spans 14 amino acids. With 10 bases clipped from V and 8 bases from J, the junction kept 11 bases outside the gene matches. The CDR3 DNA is TGTGCCACCTTCGACCTAGCGGGAGACTATGAGCAGTTCTTC. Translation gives CATFDLAGDYEQFF.

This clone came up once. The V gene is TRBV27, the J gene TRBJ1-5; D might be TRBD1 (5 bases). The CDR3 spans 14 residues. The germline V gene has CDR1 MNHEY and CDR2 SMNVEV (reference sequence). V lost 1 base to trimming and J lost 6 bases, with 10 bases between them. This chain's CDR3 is CASSLYQGSQPQHF. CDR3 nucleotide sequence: TGTGCCAGCAGTTTATATCAGGGAAGTCAGCCCCAGCATTTT.

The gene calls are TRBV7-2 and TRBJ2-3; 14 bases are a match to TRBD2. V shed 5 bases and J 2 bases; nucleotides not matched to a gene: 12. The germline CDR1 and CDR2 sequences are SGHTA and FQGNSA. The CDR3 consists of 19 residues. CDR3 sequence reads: CASSPTTSGRAMDTDTQYF. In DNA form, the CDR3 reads TGTGCCAGCAGCCCCACGACTAGCGGGAGGGCCATGGACACAGATACGCAGTATTTT.

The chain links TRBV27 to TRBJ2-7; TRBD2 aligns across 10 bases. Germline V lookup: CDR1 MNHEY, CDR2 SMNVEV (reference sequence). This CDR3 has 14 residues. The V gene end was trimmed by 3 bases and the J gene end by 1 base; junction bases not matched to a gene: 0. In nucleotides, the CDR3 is TGTGCCAGCAGTTTTAGCGGGGGGTCCTACGAGCAGTACTTC. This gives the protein CASSFSGGSYEQYF.

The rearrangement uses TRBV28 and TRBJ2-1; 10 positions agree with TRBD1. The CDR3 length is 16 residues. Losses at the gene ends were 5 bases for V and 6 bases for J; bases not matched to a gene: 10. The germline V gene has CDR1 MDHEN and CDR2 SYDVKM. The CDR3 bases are TGTGCCAGCAGTCTTAACTCGGGACAGGGGATCAATGAGCAGTTCTTC. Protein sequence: CASSLNSGQGINEQFF. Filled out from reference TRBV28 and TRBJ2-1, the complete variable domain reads DVKVTQSSRYLVKRTGEKVFLECVQDMDHENMFWYRQDPGLGLRLIYFSYDVKMKEKGDIPEGYSVSREKKERFSLILESASTNQTSMYLCASSLNSGQGINEQFFGPGTRLTVL.

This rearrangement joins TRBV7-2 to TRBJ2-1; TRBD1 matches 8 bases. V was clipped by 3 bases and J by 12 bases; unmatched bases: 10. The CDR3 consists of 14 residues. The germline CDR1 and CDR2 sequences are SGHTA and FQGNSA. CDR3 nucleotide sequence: TGTGCCAGCAGCTTTGGGCAGGGGGCGTCTCGGCAGTTCTTC. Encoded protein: CASSFGQGASRQFF.

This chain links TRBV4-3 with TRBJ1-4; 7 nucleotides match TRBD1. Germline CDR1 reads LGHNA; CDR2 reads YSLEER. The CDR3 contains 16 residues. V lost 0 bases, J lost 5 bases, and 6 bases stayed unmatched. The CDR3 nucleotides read TGCGCCAGCAGCCAAGATCCGCAAGGGGGCAATGAAAAACTGTTTTTT. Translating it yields CASSQDPQGGNEKLFF.

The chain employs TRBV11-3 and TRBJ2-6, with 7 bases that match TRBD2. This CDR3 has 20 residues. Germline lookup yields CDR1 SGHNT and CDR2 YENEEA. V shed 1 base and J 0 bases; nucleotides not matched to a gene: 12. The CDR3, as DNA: TGTGCCAGCAGCTTAGTAAGAGCGGGAAACCCCCTCTCTGGGGCCAACGTCCTGACTTTC. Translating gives CASSLVRAGNPLSGANVLTF.

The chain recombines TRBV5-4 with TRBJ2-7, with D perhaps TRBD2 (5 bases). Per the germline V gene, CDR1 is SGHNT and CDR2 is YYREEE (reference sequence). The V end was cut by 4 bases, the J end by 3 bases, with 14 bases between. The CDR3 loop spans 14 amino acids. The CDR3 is CASSPEGRIYEQYF. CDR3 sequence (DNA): TGTGCCAGCAGCCCTGAGGGCAGAATCTACGAGCAGTACTTC. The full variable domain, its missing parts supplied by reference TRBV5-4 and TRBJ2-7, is ETGVTQSPTHLIKTRGQQVTLRCSSQSGHNTVSWYQQALGQGPQFIFQYYREEENGRGNFPPRFSGLQFPNYSSELNVNALELDDSALYLCASSPEGRIYEQYFGPGTRLTVT.

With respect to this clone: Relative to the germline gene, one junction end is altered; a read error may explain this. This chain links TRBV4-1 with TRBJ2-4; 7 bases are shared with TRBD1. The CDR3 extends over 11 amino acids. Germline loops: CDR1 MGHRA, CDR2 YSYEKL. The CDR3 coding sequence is TGCGCCAGCAGCCAGGGGGACAGCTCCTTTTTC. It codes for CASSQGDSSFF.